The 25 T cell receptor beta chains below come from one sample, sequenced in a study of cytomegalovirus exposure and HLA in healthy donors. Sequencing was performed with immunoSEQ multiplex PCR; in TCRdb, only in-frame clones are kept and a portion is missing. This sample carries roughly 150,000 clones, approximately 96% of them seen once, and the ten largest clones take under 0.9%. The sample consisted of PBMCs. The receptors here all came from a woman aged 18-30 years in good health and CMV-seronegative.

The chain joins TRBV19 to TRBJ1-1; TRBD1 is a possible D gene (6 bases). Germline V lookup: CDR1 LNHDA, CDR2 SQIVND (reference sequence). Trimming cost V 5 bases and J 1 base, with 11 bases left between them. The CDR3 is 14 amino acids. CDR3 residues: CASSPGEGNTEAFF. For the CDR3, the DNA is TGTGCCAGTAGTCCAGGGGAGGGGAACACTGAAGCTTTCTTT.

The rearrangement links TRBV2 to TRBJ1-6; unclear D gene. This CDR3 has 13 residues. Germline V gene sequence: CDR1 SNHLY, CDR2 FYNNEI. Trimming pared 5 bases from V and 14 bases from J, leaving 16 bases between. Here the CDR3 reads CASSYRTGPTLHF. Written as DNA, the CDR3 is TGTGCCAGCAGTTACCGGACTGGGCCCACCCTCCACTTT. Full variable domain (missing parts from reference TRBV2 and TRBJ1-6): EPEVTQTPSHQVTQMGQEVILRCVPISNHLYFYWYRQILGQKVEFLVSFYNNEISEKSEIFDDQFSVERPDGSNFTLKIRSTKLEDSAMYFCASSYRTGPTLHFGNGTRLTVT.

This clone was observed a few times. This chain's CDR3 is CASSLVRQRASGELFF. The DNA for the CDR3 is TGTGCCAGCAGCTTAGTACGGCAGAGGGCATCCGGGGAGCTGTTTTTT. The chain joins TRBV11-2 to TRBJ2-2; a weak D match, TRBD2 (5 bases). There are 16 residues in the CDR3. V lost 1 base, J lost 6 bases, and 15 bases lay in between. Germline V CDR1 and CDR2: SGHAT, FQNNGV.

V usage is TRBV5-8 and J usage is TRBJ2-5; 7 positions match TRBD1. Trimming took 3 bases from V and 3 from J; bases not matched to a gene: 8. CDR1 and CDR2 from the germline V gene are SGHTS and YDEGEE. The CDR3 sequence is 15 residues long. The CDR3, as DNA: TGTGCCAGCAGCTGGGACAGTGAGGGGAAAGAGACCCAGTACTTC. This codes for CASSWDSEGKETQYF.

The J gene is TRBJ2-3, the V gene TRBV6-5, with a possible D match to TRBD2 (6 bases). V dropped 5 bases and J dropped 2 bases, with 11 bases sitting between them. Germline V gives CDR1 MNHEY, CDR2 SVGAGI. The CDR3 has 14 residues. CDR3 DNA: TGTGCCAGCAGTCGGGGACTCCCCACAGATACGCAGTATTTT. Translation: CASSRGLPTDTQYF.

The V and J genes are TRBV9 and TRBJ1-2; no clear D gene. V lost 7 bases to trimming and J lost 2 bases, with 6 bases between them. This CDR3 is 11 amino acids long. CDR1 and CDR2 from the germline V gene are SGDLS and YYNGEE. CDR3 in DNA: TGTGCCAGCTCCCAGAACTATGGCTACACCTTC. Protein product: CASSQNYGYTF.

The sample holds one count of this clone. The chain joins TRBV4-2 to TRBJ2-5; D is uncertain. V was pared by 2 bases and J by 4 bases, with 8 bases between. The CDR3 runs 13 residues. Germline assignment: CDR1 LGHNA and CDR2 YNFKEQ. In DNA form, the CDR3 reads TGTGCCAGCAGCCAACTCCTAGGAGAGACCCAGTACTTC. Protein: CASSQLLGETQYF.

The J gene is TRBJ1-6, the V gene TRBV27; D is perhaps TRBD1 (6 bases). The CDR3 is 17 amino acids. From germline, CDR1 is MNHEY and CDR2 SMNVEV (reference sequence). Trimming removed 3 bases at V and 0 bases at J, with 12 bases between. CDR3: CASSFLRGSSYNSPLHF. DNA for the CDR3: TGTGCCAGCAGTTTTTTAAGGGGGAGCTCCTATAATTCACCCCTCCACTTT.

The chain has TRBV2 and TRBJ2-5, with TRBD2 matching 7 bases. The length of the CDR3 is 15 residues. CDR1 and CDR2 (germline): SNHLY, FYNNEI. The junction had 10 bases not matched to a gene; V was cut back by 4 bases and J by 5 bases. CDR3 DNA sequence: TGTGCCAGCAGTGCAAACGGGGGAGGGGAGGAGACCCAGTACTTC. As protein: CASSANGGGEETQYF.

This CDR3 is CASSPQTVAGEQYF. For the CDR3, the DNA is TGTGCCAGCAGTCCCCAGACAGTTGCAGGCGAGCAGTACTTC. V is TRBV6-5 and J is TRBJ2-7; D perhaps matches TRBD1 (5 bases). The CDR3 has 14 residues. V was trimmed by 5 bases and J by 6 bases, leaving 17 bases between them. Germline values: CDR1 MNHEY, CDR2 SVGAGI.

The chain employs TRBV5-1 and TRBJ1-3; D is ambiguous. V was shortened by 1 base and J by 0 bases, with 11 bases between the two germline ends. The CDR3 extends over 16 amino acids. Germline assignment: CDR1 SGHRS and CDR2 YFSETQ. CDR3: CASSLSPPSSGNTIYF. The CDR3 nucleotides read TGCGCCAGCAGCTTGAGTCCCCCCAGCTCTGGAAACACCATATATTTT.

The chain couples TRBV18 to TRBJ2-5; TRBD2 aligns across 7 bases. After removal of 9 bases from V and 2 bases from J, the junction contained 12 bases not matched to a gene. Germline V gene data show CDR1 as KGHSH and CDR2 as LQKENI. There are 15 residues in the CDR3. This CDR3 reads CASSGLGDAQETQYF. The CDR3 nucleotides read TGTGCCAGTTCTGGACTAGGGGACGCTCAAGAGACCCAGTACTTC.

The rearrangement links TRBV19 to TRBJ2-3, with no clear D. CDR3 length: 14 amino acids. Germline V gives CDR1 LNHDA, CDR2 SQIVND (reference sequence). V lost 3 bases and J 0 bases, leaving 7 bases between the germline ends. This CDR3 is CASSMLQSTDTQYF. The CDR3 DNA reads TGTGCCAGTAGTATGCTCCAGAGCACAGATACGCAGTATTTT. Together with reference TRBV19 and TRBJ2-3, the CDR3 gives the full variable domain: DGGITQSPKYLFRKEGQNVTLSCEQNLNHDAMYWYRQDPGQGLRLIYYSQIVNDFQKGDIAEGYSVSREKKESFPLTVTSAQKNPTAFYLCASSMLQSTDTQYFGPGTRLTVL.

The V call is TRBV5-5, the J call TRBJ2-6; 7 bases map to TRBD2. Unmatched junction bases numbered 10, after V lost 4 bases and J lost 0 bases. CDR1 and CDR2 (germline): SGHKS, YYEKEE (reference sequence). The CDR3 totals 18 residues. In DNA, the CDR3 is TGTGCCAGCAGCCAGACGGGAGGCCCAAGCTCTGGGGCCAACGTCCTGACTTTC. Protein: CASSQTGGPSSGANVLTF.

The chain couples TRBV7-6 to TRBJ2-3; the match to TRBD2 covers 10 bases. The J segment lost 0 bases and the V segment lost 7 bases, leaving 7 bases of the junction unmatched. This CDR3 has 16 amino acids. Germline CDR1 reads SGHVS; CDR2 reads FNYEAQ. The CDR3 DNA sequence: TGTGCCAGCACCCATAGCGGGGGGCCCAGCACAGATACGCAGTATTTT. Amino acids: CASTHSGGPSTDTQYF.

Note on this clone: The sample holds other DNA sequences that translate to the same CDR3. The chain couples TRBV19 to TRBJ1-1, with a tentative D call TRBD1 (5 bases). The CDR3 runs 12 residues. The V gene lost 5 bases and the J gene lost 2 bases, with 6 bases spanning the gap. Germline V lookup: CDR1 LNHDA, CDR2 SQIVND (reference sequence). The CDR3 DNA sequence: TGTGCCAGTAGTCAGGGTAACACTGAAGCTTTCTTT. The encoded protein is CASSQGNTEAFF. Complete variable domain (other parts from reference TRBV19 and TRBJ1-1): DGGITQSPKYLFRKEGQNVTLSCEQNLNHDAMYWYRQDPGQGLRLIYYSQIVNDFQKGDIAEGYSVSREKKESFPLTVTSAQKNPTAFYLCASSQGNTEAFFGQGTRLTVV.

The genes are TRBV18 and TRBJ1-2; 8 bases align to TRBD1. CDR1 KGHSH and CDR2 LQKENI come from the germline V gene. The CDR3 consists of 15 residues. J was trimmed by 5 bases and V by 3 bases; bases with no gene match: 8. The DNA of the CDR3 is TGTGCCAGCTCACCGGCGGCAGGGGGCGTTTATGGCTACACCTTC. It translates to CASSPAAGGVYGYTF.

The chain carries TRBV29-1 and TRBJ2-1; D is possibly TRBD2 (5 bases). V dropped 2 bases and J dropped 11 bases, with 19 bases sitting between them. The CDR3 is made up of 14 amino acids. Germline CDR1 and CDR2: SQVTM and ANQGSEA. DNA of the CDR3: TGCAGCGTTGAATTCCCCCCATCTAGCAGGAAGCAGTTCTTC. It is translated as CSVEFPPSSRKQFF.

The chain carries TRBV7-9 and TRBJ2-7, with 8 bases that match TRBD1. With 6 bases clipped from V and 5 bases from J, the junction kept 21 bases outside the gene matches. CDR1 and CDR2 (germline): SEHNR, FQNEAQ (reference sequence). The CDR3 sequence is 18 residues long. The CDR3 DNA reads as TGTGCCAGCAGTAATTTCGGGACAGGAGGCCTACTTCGGGACGAGCAGTACTTC. Translated: CASSNFGTGGLLRDEQYF. Complete variable domain (other parts from reference TRBV7-9 and TRBJ2-7): DTGVSQNPRHKITKRGQNVTFRCDPISEHNRLYWYRQTLGQGPEFLTYFQNEAQLEKSRLLSDRFSAERPKGSFSTLEIQRTEQGDSAMYLCASSNFGTGGLLRDEQYFGPGTRLTVT.

This chain links TRBV7-9 with TRBJ2-5; possible D gene TRBD2, 7 bases. The germline V gene has CDR1 SEHNR and CDR2 FQNEAQ (reference sequence). V lost 8 bases and J lost 0, with 16 bases in between. This CDR3 is built from 15 residues. CDR3: CASYRGASYQETQYF. Here the CDR3 DNA reads TGTGCCAGCTACCGGGGGGCGTCTTACCAAGAGACCCAGTACTTC.

The chain combines TRBV13 with TRBJ1-2; D not resolved. Germline V gives CDR1 PRHDT, CDR2 FYEKMQ (reference sequence). Trimming pared 5 bases from V and 4 bases from J, leaving 17 bases between. This CDR3 contains 15 residues. CDR3 in amino acids: CASSVGDNSGYGYTF. The DNA for the CDR3 is TGTGCCAGCAGCGTGGGAGACAACAGCGGCTATGGCTACACCTTC.

J is TRBJ2-1 and V is TRBV5-1; 9 bases map to TRBD2. Per the germline V gene, CDR1 is SGHRS and CDR2 is YFSETQ. V lost 5 bases, J lost 4 bases, and 7 bases stayed unmatched. The CDR3 length is 15 residues. The DNA for the CDR3 is TGCGCCAGCAGTTATAGCGGGGGCGAATACAATGAGCAGTTCTTC. It yields the protein CASSYSGGEYNEQFF.

This chain joins TRBV6-6 and TRBJ2-7; D gene uncertain. CDR3 length: 14 amino acids. CDR1 is MNHNY, CDR2 SVGAGI, per germline (reference sequence). V gave up 1 base and J gave up 0 bases, with 7 bases separating them. The CDR3 DNA is TGTGCCAGCAGTTACTGGAGTTACTCCTACGAGCAGTACTTC. Translation: CASSYWSYSYEQYF.

The chain recombines TRBV27 with TRBJ1-4; no clear D gene. Germline assignment: CDR1 MNHEY and CDR2 SMNVEV (reference sequence). The V and J ends lost 1 base and 3 bases respectively, with 12 bases between them. The CDR3 totals 16 residues. The CDR3 DNA follows: TGTGCCAGCAGTTTATTTTCGGTTTCCTCTAATGAAAAACTGTTTTTT. It specifies CASSLFSVSSNEKLFF.

The CDR3 loop is CASSLTQGLNQPQHF. The CDR3 coding sequence is TGTGCCAGCAGCTTAACACAGGGGCTCAATCAGCCCCAGCATTTT. The chain employs TRBV11-2 and TRBJ1-5; 7 bases agree with TRBD1. Germline CDR1 and CDR2: SGHAT and FQNNGV. The ends lost 2 bases at V and 3 bases at J; junction bases unmatched: 4. CDR3 length: 15 amino acids.